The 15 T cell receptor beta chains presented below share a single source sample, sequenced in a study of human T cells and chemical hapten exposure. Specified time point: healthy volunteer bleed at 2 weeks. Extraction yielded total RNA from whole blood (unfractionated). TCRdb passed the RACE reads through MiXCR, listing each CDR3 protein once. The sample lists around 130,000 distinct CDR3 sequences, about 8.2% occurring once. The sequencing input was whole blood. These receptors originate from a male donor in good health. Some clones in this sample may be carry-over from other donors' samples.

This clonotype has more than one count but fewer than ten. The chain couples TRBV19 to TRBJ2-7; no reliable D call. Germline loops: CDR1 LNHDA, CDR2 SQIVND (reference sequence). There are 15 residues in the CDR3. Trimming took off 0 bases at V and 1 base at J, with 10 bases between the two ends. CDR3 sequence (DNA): TGTGCCAGTAGTATAGATTATGGCAGATCCTACGAGCAGTACTTC. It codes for CASSIDYGRSYEQYF. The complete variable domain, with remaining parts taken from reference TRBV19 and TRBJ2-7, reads DGGITQSPKYLFRKEGQNVTLSCEQNLNHDAMYWYRQDPGQGLRLIYYSQIVNDFQKGDIAEGYSVSREKKESFPLTVTSAQKNPTAFYLCASSIDYGRSYEQYFGPGTRLTVT.

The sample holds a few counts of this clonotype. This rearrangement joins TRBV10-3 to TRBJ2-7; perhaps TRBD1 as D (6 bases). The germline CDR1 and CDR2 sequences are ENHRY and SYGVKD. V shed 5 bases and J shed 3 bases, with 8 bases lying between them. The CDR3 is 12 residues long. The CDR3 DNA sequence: TGTGCCATCAGTCGGGACAACTACGAGCAGTACTTC. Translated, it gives CAISRDNYEQYF.

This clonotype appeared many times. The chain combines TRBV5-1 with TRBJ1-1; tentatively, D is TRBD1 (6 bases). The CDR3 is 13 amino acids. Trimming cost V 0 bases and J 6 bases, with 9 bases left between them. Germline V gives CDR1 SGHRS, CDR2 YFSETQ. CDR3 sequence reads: CASSLDAGAEAFF. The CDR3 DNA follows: TGCGCCAGCAGCTTGGACGCAGGGGCTGAAGCTTTCTTT.

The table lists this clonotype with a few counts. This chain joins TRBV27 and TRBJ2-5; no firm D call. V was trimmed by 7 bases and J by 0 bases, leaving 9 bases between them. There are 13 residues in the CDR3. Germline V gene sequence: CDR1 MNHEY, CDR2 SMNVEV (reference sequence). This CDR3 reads CASTTGYQETQYF. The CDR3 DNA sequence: TGTGCCAGCACCACCGGATACCAAGAGACCCAGTACTTC.

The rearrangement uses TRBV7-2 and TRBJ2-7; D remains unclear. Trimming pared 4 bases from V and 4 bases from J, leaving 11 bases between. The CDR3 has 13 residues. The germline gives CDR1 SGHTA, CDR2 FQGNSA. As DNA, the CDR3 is TGTGCCAGCAGCTCCTACAGAGATTACGAGCAGTACTTC. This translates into CASSSYRDYEQYF. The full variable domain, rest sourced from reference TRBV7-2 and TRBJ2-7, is GAGVSQSPSNKVTEKGKDVELRCDPISGHTALYWYRQSLGQGLEFLIYFQGNSAPDKSGLPSDRFSAERTGGSVSTLTIQRTQQEDSAVYLCASSSYRDYEQYFGPGTRLTVT.

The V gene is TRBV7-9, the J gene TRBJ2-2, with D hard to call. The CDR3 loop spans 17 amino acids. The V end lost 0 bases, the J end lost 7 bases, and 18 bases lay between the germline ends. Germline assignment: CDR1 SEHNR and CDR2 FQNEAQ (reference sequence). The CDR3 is CASSLADPRLEGGELFF. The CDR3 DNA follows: TGTGCCAGCAGCTTAGCGGACCCTCGGTTGGAAGGCGGGGAGCTGTTTTTT.

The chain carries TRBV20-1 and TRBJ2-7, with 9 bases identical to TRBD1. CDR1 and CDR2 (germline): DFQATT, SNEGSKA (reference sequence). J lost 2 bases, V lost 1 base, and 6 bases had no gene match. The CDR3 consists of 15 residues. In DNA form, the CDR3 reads TGCAGTGCTAGAGGGCCCTGGGACAGGGCCTACGAGCAGTACTTC. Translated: CSARGPWDRAYEQYF.

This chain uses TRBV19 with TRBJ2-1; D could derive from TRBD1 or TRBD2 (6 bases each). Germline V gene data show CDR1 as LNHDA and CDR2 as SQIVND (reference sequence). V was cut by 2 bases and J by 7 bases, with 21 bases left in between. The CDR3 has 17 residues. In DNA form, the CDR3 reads TGTGCCAGTAGTATAAGGCTTGGGGGGACAATAATTAATGAGCAGTTCTTC. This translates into CASSIRLGGTIINEQFF.

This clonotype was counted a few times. The CDR3 DNA reads TGTGCCAGCAGCTCCCGGGACAGGGGGTACATCGACGAGCAGTACTTC. This gives the protein CASSSRDRGYIDEQYF. The V and J genes are TRBV5-6 and TRBJ2-7, with TRBD1 matching 11 bases. The CDR3 covers 16 residues. Germline V CDR1 and CDR2: SGHDT, YYEEEE. J lost 5 bases, V lost 3 bases, and 10 bases had no gene match.

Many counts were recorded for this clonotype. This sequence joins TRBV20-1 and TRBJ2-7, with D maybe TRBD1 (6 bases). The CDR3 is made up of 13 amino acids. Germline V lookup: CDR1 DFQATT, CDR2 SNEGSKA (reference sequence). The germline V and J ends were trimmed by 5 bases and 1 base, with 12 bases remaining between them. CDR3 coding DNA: TGCAGTGCTGGATTTACAGGGTCCTACGAGCAGTACTTC. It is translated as CSAGFTGSYEQYF.

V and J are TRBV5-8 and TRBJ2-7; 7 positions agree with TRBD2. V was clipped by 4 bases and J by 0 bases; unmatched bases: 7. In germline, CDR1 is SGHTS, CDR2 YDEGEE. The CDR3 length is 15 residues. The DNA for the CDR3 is TGTGCCAGCAGCAAGTACCTAGCGGTCTCCTACGAGCAGTACTTC. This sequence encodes CASSKYLAVSYEQYF.

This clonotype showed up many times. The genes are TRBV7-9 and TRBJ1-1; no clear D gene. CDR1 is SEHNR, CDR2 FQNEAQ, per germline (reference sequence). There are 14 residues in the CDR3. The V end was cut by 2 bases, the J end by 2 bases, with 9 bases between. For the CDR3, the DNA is TGTGCCAGCAGCTTAACCGAGTACAACACTGAAGCTTTCTTT. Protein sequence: CASSLTEYNTEAFF.

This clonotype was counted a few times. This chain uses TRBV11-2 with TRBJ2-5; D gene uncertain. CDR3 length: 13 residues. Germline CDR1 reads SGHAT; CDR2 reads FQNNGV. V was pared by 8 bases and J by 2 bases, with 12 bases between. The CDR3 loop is CASGIGEQETQYF. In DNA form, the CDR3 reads TGTGCCAGCGGCATCGGAGAGCAAGAGACCCAGTACTTC.

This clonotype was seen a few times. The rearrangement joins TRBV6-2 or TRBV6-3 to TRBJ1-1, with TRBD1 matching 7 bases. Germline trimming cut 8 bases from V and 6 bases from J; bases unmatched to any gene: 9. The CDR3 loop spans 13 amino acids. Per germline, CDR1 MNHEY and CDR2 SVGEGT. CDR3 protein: CASAWTGPAEAFF. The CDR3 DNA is TGTGCCAGCGCCTGGACAGGACCGGCTGAAGCTTTCTTT.

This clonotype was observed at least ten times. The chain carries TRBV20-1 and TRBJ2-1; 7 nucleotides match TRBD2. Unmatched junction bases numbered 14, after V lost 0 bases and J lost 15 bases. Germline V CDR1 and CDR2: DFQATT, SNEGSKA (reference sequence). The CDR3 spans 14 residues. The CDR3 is CSARDASGAGLRFF. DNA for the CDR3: TGCAGTGCTAGAGACGCCAGCGGGGCCGGTTTGCGGTTCTTC.